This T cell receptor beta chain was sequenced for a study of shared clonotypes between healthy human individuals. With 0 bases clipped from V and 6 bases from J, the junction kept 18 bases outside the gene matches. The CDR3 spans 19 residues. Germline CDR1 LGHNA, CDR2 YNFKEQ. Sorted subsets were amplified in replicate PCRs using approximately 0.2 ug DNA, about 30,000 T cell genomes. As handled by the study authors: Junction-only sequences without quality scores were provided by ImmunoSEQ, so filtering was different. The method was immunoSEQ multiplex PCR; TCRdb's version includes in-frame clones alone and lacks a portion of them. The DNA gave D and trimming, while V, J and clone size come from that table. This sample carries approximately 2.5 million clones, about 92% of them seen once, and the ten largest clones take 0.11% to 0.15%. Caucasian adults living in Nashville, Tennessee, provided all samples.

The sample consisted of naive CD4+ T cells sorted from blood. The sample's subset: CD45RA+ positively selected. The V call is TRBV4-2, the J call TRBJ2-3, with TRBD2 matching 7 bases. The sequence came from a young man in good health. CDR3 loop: CASSQESSSGGHKWDTQYF. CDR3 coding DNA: TGTGCCAGCAGCCAAGAAAGCTCTAGCGGAGGGCATAAGTGGGATACGCAGTATTTT.